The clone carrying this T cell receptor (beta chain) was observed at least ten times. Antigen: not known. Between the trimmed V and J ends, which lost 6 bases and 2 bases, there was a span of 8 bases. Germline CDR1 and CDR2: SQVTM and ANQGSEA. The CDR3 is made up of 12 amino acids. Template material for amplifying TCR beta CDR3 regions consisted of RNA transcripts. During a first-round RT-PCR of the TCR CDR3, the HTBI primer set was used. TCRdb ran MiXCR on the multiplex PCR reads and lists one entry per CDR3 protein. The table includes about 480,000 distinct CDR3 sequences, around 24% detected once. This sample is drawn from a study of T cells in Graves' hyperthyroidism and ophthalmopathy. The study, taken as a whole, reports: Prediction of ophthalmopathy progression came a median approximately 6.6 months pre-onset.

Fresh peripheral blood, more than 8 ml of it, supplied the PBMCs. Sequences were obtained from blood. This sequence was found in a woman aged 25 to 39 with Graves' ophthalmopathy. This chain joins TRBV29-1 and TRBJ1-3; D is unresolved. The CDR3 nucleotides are TGCAGCGTCCTAACTCCTGGAAACACCATATATTTT. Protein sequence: CSVLTPGNTIYF.